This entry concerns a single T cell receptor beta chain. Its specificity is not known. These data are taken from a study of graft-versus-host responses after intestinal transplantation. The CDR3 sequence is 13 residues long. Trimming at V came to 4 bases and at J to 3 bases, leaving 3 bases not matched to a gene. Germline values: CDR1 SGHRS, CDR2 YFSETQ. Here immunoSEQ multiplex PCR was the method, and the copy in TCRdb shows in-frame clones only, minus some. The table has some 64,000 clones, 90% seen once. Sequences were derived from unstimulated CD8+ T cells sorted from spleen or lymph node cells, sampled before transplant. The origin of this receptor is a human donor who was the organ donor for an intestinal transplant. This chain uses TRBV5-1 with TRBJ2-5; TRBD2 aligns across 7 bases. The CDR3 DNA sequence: TGCGCCAGCAGCCGGGGGAGGGAAGAGACCCAGTACTTC. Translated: CASSRGREETQYF.